This T cell receptor beta chain was identified in a study of cytomegalovirus exposure and HLA in healthy donors. Study-level points and caveats: The presence/absence work took it that sequencing depth was about the same across donors. There were some V segments, including TRBV6-2 and TRBV6-3, excluded as indistinguishable. A classifier reportedly called cytomegalovirus status with high sensitivity and specificity.

This PCR relied on a set of 60 Vbeta primers and 13 Jbeta primers. Some clones are missing from TCRdb's copy, which holds only in-frame ones; the method was immunoSEQ multiplex PCR. The data show 80,000 or so clones, around 60% seen once. The V end lost 8 bases, the J end lost 2 bases, and 16 bases lay between the germline ends. Germline values: CDR1 SGDLS, CDR2 YYNGEE. This CDR3 comprises 14 residues. As regards this clone: Antigen specificity is unknown.

The chain is built from TRBV9 and TRBJ1-1, with no clear D. The sample taken for sequencing was PBMCs. The TCR was taken from a man younger than 40 in good health and CMV-seropositive. This chain's CDR3 is CASRSGSANTEAFF. The CDR3 DNA follows: TGTGCCAGTAGGTCAGGATCTGCCAACACTGAAGCTTTCTTT.